A single sample is the source of the 10 T cell receptor beta chains below, sequenced in a study of regulatory T cells in long-lasting Graves disease. Time point defined: newly diagnosed GD, antithyroid drugs for less than 3 months. The TCR library used RNA extracted from PBMCs. For TCR beta, libraries came from iRepertoire HTBI primers and Arm-PCR of CDR3 regions. TCRdb itself ran the multiplex PCR reads through MiXCR, one entry per CDR3 protein. This table holds approximately 230,000 distinct CDR3 sequences, around 20% found once. The sequencing here drew on peripheral blood mononuclear cells (PBMCs), taken at new diagnosis, from a patient treated with antithyroid drugs. The receptors stem from a female donor with Graves disease.

Many counts were recorded for this clonotype. The gene calls are TRBV18 and TRBJ1-2, with 9 bases that match TRBD1. CDR3 length equals 13 residues. Germline CDR1 and CDR2: KGHSH and LQKENI. Trimming removed 5 bases from V and 7 bases from J; junction bases left unmatched: 5. CDR3 coding DNA: TGTGCCAGCTCAGCCGGACAGGGGTTTGGCTACACCTTC. It specifies CASSAGQGFGYTF.

This clonotype was counted ten times or more. V and J are TRBV19 and TRBJ2-3; D is perhaps TRBD1 or TRBD2 (5 bases each). The CDR3 consists of 15 residues. The germline V gene encodes CDR1 LNHDA and CDR2 SQIVND (reference sequence). Trimming pared 4 bases from V and 0 bases from J, leaving 11 bases between. As DNA, the CDR3 is TGTGCCAGTAGTAATCTGGGGGAGAGCACAGATACGCAGTATTTT. This gives the protein CASSNLGESTDTQYF.

This clonotype appeared many times. The rearrangement uses TRBV20-1 and TRBJ1-5; D is uncertain. The CDR3 length is 14 residues. Looked up from germline, CDR1 is DFQATT and CDR2 is SNEGSKA (reference sequence). Trimming shortened V by 3 bases and J by 2 bases, and 11 bases separated the two germline ends. The DNA for the CDR3 is TGCAGTGCTAGGGCCAGAACGGGCAATCAGCCCCAGCATTTT. It yields the protein CSARARTGNQPQHF.

V gene TRBV20-1 combines with J gene TRBJ1-2; D possibly corresponds to TRBD1 (6 bases). Germline V lookup: CDR1 DFQATT, CDR2 SNEGSKA (reference sequence). V was clipped by 3 bases and J by 4 bases, with 18 bases between them. The CDR3 runs to 15 residues. CDR3 region: CSASPEGRGGYGYTF. CDR3 coding DNA: TGCAGTGCTAGTCCTGAAGGCAGGGGTGGCTATGGCTACACCTTC.

The V call is TRBV7-3, the J call TRBJ2-3; TRBD2 matches 7 bases. Germline V gene data show CDR1 as SGHTA and CDR2 as FQGTGA. J was trimmed by 1 base and V by 5 bases; bases with no gene match: 6. The CDR3 has 15 residues. The CDR3 here is CASSTAGLGTDTQYF. Written as DNA, the CDR3 is TGTGCCAGCAGCACAGCGGGATTGGGCACAGATACGCAGTATTTT.

The chain uses TRBV12-3 or TRBV12-4 and TRBJ2-1; TRBD1 is a possible D gene (6 bases). V lost 5 bases, J lost 2 bases, and 13 bases lay in between. This CDR3 is 15 amino acids long. The CDR3 sequence is CASSLTGSTYNEQFF. The CDR3 coding sequence is TGTGCCAGCAGTCTTACAGGGTCGACCTACAATGAGCAGTTCTTC.

The CDR3 reads CAVRGGRSNQPQHF. The CDR3 DNA reads as TGTGCCGTGCGGGGGGGTCGAAGCAATCAGCCCCAGCATTTT. V gene TRBV6-1 combines with J gene TRBJ1-5; D possibly corresponds to TRBD1 (5 bases). Trimming took off 11 bases at V and 1 base at J, with 15 bases between the two ends. The CDR3 has 14 amino acids. CDR1 MNHNS and CDR2 SASEGT come from the germline V gene.

This clonotype was recorded at least ten times. The chain couples TRBV7-2 to TRBJ2-7; 8 nucleotides align to TRBD1. Looked up from germline, CDR1 is SGHTA and CDR2 is FQGNSA. V was clipped by 6 bases and J by 0 bases; unmatched bases: 10. The CDR3 contains 16 residues. CDR3 residues: CASSSGQAALSYEQYF. Written as DNA, the CDR3 is TGTGCCAGCAGTTCGGGACAGGCAGCTCTCTCCTACGAGCAGTACTTC.

This clonotype was seen many times. This chain uses TRBV6-1 with TRBJ1-2, with TRBD1 as a possible D gene (6 bases). The CDR3 is made up of 13 amino acids. Germline V gene sequence: CDR1 MNHNS, CDR2 SASEGT. The germline V and J ends were trimmed by 6 bases and 5 bases, with 13 bases remaining between them. The CDR3 DNA sequence: TGTGCCAGCAGGCGGGGACATACTTATGGCTACACCTTC. As protein: CASRRGHTYGYTF.

This clonotype was picked up many times. J is TRBJ2-1 and V is TRBV3-1; no definite D call. CDR3 length: 13 residues. V lost 0 bases and J 9 bases, leaving 9 bases between the germline ends. CDR1 is LGHDT, CDR2 YNNKEL, per germline (reference sequence). Here the CDR3 reads CASSQEYRSEQFF. The CDR3 DNA reads TGTGCCAGCAGCCAAGAGTATCGGTCTGAGCAGTTCTTC.